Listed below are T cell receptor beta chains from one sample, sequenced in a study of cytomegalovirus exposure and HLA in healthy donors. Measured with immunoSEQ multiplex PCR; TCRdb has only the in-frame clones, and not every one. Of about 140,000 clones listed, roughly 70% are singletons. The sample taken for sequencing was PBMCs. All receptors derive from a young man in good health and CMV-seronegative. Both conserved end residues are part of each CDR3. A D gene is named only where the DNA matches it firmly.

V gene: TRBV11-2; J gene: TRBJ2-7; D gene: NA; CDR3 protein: CASSFRQSSYEQYF; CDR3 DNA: TGTGCCAGCAGCTTCCGACAGAGCTCCTACGAGCAGTACTTC
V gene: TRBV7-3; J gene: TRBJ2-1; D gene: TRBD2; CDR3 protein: CASSLKGGNEQFF; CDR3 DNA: TGTGCCAGCAGCTTAAAGGGAGGGAATGAGCAGTTCTTC
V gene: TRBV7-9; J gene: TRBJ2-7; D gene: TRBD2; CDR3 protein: CASRKAGGLGEQYF; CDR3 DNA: TGTGCCAGCAGGAAAGCGGGGGGTCTGGGCGAGCAGTACTTC
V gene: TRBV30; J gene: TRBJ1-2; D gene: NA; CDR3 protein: CAWSQPPGRQSYGYTF; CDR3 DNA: TGTGCCTGGAGTCAACCCCCCGGCAGGCAAAGTTATGGCTACACCTTC
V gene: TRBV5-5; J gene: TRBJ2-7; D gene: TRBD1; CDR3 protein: CASSHGTGAYEQYF; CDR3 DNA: TGTGCCAGCAGCCACGGGACAGGGGCCTACGAGCAGTACTTC
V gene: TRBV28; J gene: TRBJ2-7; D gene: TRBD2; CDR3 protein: CATLSGGSSYEQYF; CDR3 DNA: TGTGCCACCCTTAGCGGGGGAAGCTCCTACGAGCAGTACTTC
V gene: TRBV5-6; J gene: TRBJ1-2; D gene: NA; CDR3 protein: CASSLDTNYGYTF; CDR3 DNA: TGTGCCAGCAGCTTGGACACTAACTATGGCTACACCTTC
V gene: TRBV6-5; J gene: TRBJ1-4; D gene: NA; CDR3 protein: CASSKDSASNEKLFF; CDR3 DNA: TGTGCCAGCAGTAAGGACAGCGCCTCTAATGAAAAACTGTTTTTT
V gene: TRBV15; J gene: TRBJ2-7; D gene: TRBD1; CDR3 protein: CATSGGQGRRYEQYF; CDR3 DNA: TGTGCCACCAGCGGGGGACAGGGGAGGAGATACGAGCAGTACTTC
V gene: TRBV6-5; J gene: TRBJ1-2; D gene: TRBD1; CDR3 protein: CASREQGGPYGYTF; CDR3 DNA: TGTGCCAGCAGGGAACAGGGGGGCCCCTATGGCTACACCTTC
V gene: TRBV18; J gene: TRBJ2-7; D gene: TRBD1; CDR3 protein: CASSPPAGGGGYEQYF; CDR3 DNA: TGTGCCAGCTCACCACCTGCAGGGGGCGGAGGATACGAGCAGTACTTC
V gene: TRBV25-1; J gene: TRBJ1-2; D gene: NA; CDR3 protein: CASSEVGQNYGYTF; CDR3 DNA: TGTGCCAGCAGTGAAGTTGGCCAGAACTATGGCTACACCTTC